The sequence of this TCR beta chain was determined in a study of T cell clones after liver transplantation. Across the study: Pre-transplant mixed lymphocyte reactions yielded third-party-reactive TCRbeta sequences as comparators for graft-donor-reactive sequences. Notes on the study in general: Post-transplant time points were not standardized, so conclusions are preliminary. In 5 of 8 subjects, circulating graft-donor-reactive CD4 TCRbeta sequences fell significantly after transplant.

Profiled with immunoSEQ multiplex PCR; TCRdb holds only in-frame clones, not every one. The sample includes fewer than 110,000 clones, approximately 79% of them seen just once. Comment on this clone: Its antigen is undetermined.

This CDR3 contains 13 residues. Germline CDR1 reads MNHNS; CDR2 reads SASEGT. The V gene lost 8 bases and the J gene lost 1 base, with 11 bases spanning the gap. The gene calls are TRBV6-1 and TRBJ2-5, with D unresolved. The TCR comes from a human patient who received a liver transplant. The graft donor may have given rise to some T cells. The specimen comprised CD4+ T cells from blood, sampled approximately 45 months after liver transplant. CDR3 sequence reads: CASLTKAQETQYF. The CDR3 DNA is TGTGCCAGCTTGACAAAGGCCCAAGAGACCCAGTACTTC.